This T cell receptor (beta chain) was sequenced in a study of cytomegalovirus exposure and HLA in healthy donors. Study details: Early released data had around 79 million unique TCRs, all coming from HLA-typed donors.

Vbeta (60) and Jbeta (13) primers were used in the PCR. Generated by immunoSEQ multiplex PCR, the TCRdb table keeps only in-frame clones and is missing some. Altogether about 200,000 clones are present, around 79% being singletons, with the ten largest covering around 0.4%. Broader study findings: Association of a missense DCLRE1C variant with TCR beta V- and J-gene trimming was reported in a later analysis. As immune exposure information, only CMV serostatus was available. The authors listed 150 to 200 TCR beta chains as cytomegalovirus-associated.

On this clone itself: Its antigen remains unidentified.

Losses at the gene ends were 2 bases for V and 5 bases for J; bases not matched to a gene: 3. This CDR3 has 14 residues. Per germline, CDR1 MNHEY and CDR2 SMNVEV (reference sequence). The TCR sequence derives from a male donor in good health and CMV-seropositive. The chain couples TRBV27 to TRBJ2-3; 8 nucleotides agree with TRBD2. What was sequenced was PBMCs. CDR3: CASSLALAGDTQYF. The CDR3 DNA follows: TGTGCCAGCAGTTTAGCGCTAGCGGGAGATACGCAGTATTTT.